One sample yielded the 2 T cell receptor beta chains listed below, sequenced in a study of T cell changes during pregnancy in multiple sclerosis (dated by TCRdb to between 2018 and 2021). Receptor libraries were prepared by the immunoSEQ multiplex PCR assay. TCRdb provides this immuneACCESS table in a form limited to in-frame rearrangements. Some clones are lacking; in checked studies, under half of them reflect an unresolved V gene, and why the rest are absent is not known. Present in this sample are 29,000 or so clones, just over 90% of which were seen just once. The top ten constitute around 0.7% of the sample. Sequenced material: CD4+ T cells from peripheral blood mononuclear cells, taken in the first trimester of pregnancy. Source of these receptors: a female donor with multiple sclerosis, enrolled in a pregnancy study.

This clone came up once. The chain joins TRBV5-4 to TRBJ2-1; possibly TRBD1 for D (5 bases). CDR1 SGHNT and CDR2 YYREEE come from the germline V gene (reference sequence). V lost 2 bases, J lost 4 bases, and 13 bases lay in between. CDR3 size: 15 residues. CDR3 sequence: CASSLMQGRYNEQFF. The DNA of the CDR3 is TGTGCCAGCAGCTTAATGCAGGGCCGATACAATGAGCAGTTCTTC.

J is TRBJ1-1 and V is TRBV5-4, with D perhaps matching TRBD1 (5 bases). The V and J ends lost 1 base and 5 bases respectively, with 12 bases between them. The CDR3 length is 14 residues. From germline, CDR1 is SGHNT and CDR2 YYREEE (reference sequence). The CDR3 loop is CASSLRGAGTEAFF. Written as DNA, the CDR3 is TGTGCCAGCAGCTTGAGGGGCGCGGGGACTGAAGCTTTCTTT.